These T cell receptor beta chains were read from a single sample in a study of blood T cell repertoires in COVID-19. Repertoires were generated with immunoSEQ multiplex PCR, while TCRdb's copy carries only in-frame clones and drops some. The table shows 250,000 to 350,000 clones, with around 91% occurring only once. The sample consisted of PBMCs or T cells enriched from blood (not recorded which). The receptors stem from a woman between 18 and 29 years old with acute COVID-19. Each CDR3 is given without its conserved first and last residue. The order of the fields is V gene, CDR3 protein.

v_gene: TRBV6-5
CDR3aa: ASSYTQGLNTEAF

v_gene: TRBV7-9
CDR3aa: ATNRYNEQF

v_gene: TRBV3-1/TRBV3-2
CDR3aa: ASSQDSGVGNQPQH

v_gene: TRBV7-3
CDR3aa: ASSSGLAGDEQY

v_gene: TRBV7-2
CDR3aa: ASSLEAGGFGYT

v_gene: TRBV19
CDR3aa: ASSIAAWPAGSYEQY

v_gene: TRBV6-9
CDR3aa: ASQRRLAGGDNEQF

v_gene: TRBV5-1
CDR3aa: ASKLSGTGYNEQF

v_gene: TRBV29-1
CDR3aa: SVEGQTNTGELF

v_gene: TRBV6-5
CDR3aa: ASSLQGTYEKLF

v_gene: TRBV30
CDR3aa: AWSDRGGQPQH

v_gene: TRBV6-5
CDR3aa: ASSYAGTGGHGYT

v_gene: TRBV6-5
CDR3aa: ASSPQRNYEQY

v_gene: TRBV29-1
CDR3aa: SVSPQSGNTIY

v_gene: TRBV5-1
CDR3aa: ASSLGAANNEQF

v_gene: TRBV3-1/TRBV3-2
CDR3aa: ASSSRQKNEKLF

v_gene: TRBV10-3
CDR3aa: AIMDRGHAGGYT

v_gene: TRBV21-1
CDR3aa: ASSKRRTGPYEQY

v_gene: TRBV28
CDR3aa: ASSFPGQVDSNQPQH

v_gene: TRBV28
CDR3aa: ASSHSWGYT

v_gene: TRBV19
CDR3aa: AVSGTGNQPQH

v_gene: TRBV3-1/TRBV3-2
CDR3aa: ASSQASGSPKQY

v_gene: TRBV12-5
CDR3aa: ASGLVPGGDQPQH

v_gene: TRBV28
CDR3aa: ASSFRTGGLYEQY

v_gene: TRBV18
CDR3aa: ASSPVPGLEVGQF

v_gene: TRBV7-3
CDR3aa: ASSPRTSGRNEQF

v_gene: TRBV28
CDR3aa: ASSLVTGVNEQF

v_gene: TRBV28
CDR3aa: ASSLTQTGANVLT

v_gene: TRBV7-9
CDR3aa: ASSFPGLAVYNEQF

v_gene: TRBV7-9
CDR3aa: ASSQSGSFYNEQF

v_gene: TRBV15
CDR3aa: ATSRSGDGNQPQH

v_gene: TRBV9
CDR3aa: ASSVGQLGGETQY

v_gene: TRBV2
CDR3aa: ASRGLAGGGSSTDTQY

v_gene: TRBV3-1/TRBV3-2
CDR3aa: ASSLLSGAGHEQY

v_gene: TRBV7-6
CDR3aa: ASSLREREQF

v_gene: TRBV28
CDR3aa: ASSPHKYQETQY

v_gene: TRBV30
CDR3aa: AWSIFPNTEAF

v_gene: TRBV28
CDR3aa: ASSFRGGTGELF

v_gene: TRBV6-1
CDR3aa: ASSARRGPTNEKLF

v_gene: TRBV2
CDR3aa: ASTGLPGNSPLH

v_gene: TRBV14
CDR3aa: ASSQDRTVLYGYT

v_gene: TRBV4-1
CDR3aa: ASSQDTGSGYT

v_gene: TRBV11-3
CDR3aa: ASSLTGQEPQH

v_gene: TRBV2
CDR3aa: ASNLDSKETQY

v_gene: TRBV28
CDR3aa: ASSLNNWGANTEAF

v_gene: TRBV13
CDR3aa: ASSLALTSSYEQY